The clone carrying this TCR beta chain appeared a single time. The sample comes from a study of blood T cell repertoires in COVID-19. About the research overall: The study drew acute and convalescent COVID-19 samples from the United States, Italy and Spain. PBMCs, B-cell-depleted T cells, or T cells provided the cDNA or gDNA that made up the material.

Original processing methods: Reference gene primer amplification yielded estimated nucleated cell counts. Generated by immunoSEQ multiplex PCR, the TCRdb table keeps only in-frame clones and is missing some. That table gives V, J and clone size, and the DNA gave D and trimming. The sample includes 90,000 to 120,000 clones, approximately 90% seen only once; the top ten take roughly 0.99%. The CDR3 loop spans 19 amino acids. Material: peripheral blood. The receptor comes from a man aged 60-69 years with acute or convalescent COVID-19. The chain is built from TRBV21-1 and TRBJ2-5; the tabulated D call, TRBD2, remains unverified against the DNA. TRBV21-1 is tagged as a pseudogene. CDR3 loop: CASSKVKFGWRRNQETQYF. CDR3 DNA sequence: TGTGCCAGCAGCAAAGTAAAGTTTGGGTGGAGGCGGAACCAAGAGACCCAGTACTTC.